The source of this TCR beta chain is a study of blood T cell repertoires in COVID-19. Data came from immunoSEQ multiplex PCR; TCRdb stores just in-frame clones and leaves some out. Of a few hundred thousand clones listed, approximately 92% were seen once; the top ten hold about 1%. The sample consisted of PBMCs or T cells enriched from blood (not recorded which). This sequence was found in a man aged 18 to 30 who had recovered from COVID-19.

The CDR3 DNA reads as TGTGCCAGCAGTGAAGAGCAACGGTGGTTGATGCCCCAGCATTTT. This gives the protein CASSEEQRWLMPQHF. The chain uses TRBV2 and TRBJ1-5; D uncertain. The length of the CDR3 is 15 residues. Trimming cost V 1 base and J 9 bases, with 16 bases left between them. Germline lookup yields CDR1 SNHLY and CDR2 FYNNEI.